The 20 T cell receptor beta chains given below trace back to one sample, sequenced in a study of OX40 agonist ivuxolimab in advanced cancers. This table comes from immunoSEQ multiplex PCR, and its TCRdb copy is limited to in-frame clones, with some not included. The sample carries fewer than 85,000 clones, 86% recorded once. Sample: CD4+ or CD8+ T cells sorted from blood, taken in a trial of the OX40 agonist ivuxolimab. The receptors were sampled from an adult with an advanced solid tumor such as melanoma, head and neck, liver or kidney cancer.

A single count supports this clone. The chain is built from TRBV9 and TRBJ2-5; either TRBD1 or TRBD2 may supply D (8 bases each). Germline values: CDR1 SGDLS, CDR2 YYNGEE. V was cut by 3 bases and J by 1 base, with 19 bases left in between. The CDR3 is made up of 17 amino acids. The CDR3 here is CASSATGASGGQETQYF. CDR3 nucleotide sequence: TGTGCCAGCAGCGCGACAGGGGCGAGCGGGGGCCAAGAGACCCAGTACTTC.

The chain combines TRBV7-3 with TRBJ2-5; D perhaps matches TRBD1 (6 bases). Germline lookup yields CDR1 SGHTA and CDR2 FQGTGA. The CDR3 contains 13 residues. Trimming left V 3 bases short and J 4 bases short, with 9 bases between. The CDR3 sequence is CASSLRGRETQYF. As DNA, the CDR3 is TGTGCCAGCAGCTTGAGGGGGAGAGAGACCCAGTACTTC.

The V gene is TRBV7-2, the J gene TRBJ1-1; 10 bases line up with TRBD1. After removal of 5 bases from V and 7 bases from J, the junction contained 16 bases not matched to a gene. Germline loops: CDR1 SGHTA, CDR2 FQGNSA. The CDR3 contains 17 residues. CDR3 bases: TGTGCCAGCAGCCACACAACGGGACAGGGGTTCGACGGTGAAGCTTTCTTT. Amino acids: CASSHTTGQGFDGEAFF.

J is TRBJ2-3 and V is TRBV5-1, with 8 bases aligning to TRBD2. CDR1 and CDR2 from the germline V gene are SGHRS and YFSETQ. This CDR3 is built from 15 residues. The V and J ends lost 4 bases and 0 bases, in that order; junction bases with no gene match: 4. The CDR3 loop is CASSMTGGSTDTQYF. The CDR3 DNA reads TGCGCCAGCAGCATGACGGGGGGGAGCACAGATACGCAGTATTTT.

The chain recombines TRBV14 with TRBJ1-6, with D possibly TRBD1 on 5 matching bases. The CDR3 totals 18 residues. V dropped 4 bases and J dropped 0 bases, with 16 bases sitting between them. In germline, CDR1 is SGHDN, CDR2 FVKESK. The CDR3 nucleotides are TGTGCCAGCAGCCCGCCCTCAGGGCCAAGCTCCTATAATTCACCCCTCCACTTT. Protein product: CASSPPSGPSSYNSPLHF.

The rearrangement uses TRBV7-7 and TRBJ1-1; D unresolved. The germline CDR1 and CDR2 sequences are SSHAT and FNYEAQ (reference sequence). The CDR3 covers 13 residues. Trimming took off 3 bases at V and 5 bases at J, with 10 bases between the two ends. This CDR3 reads CASSFGVGTEAFF. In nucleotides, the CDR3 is TGTGCCAGCAGCTTCGGGGTGGGTACTGAAGCTTTCTTT.

The chain's CDR3 is CASSYPRSGANVLTF. The CDR3 DNA follows: TGTGCCAGCAGTTACCCCCGCTCTGGGGCCAACGTCCTGACTTTC. The rearrangement uses TRBV6-6 and TRBJ2-6; no firm D call. This CDR3 has 15 amino acids. Looked up from germline, CDR1 is MNHNY and CDR2 is SVGAGI (reference sequence). The V gene lost 2 bases and the J gene lost 0 bases, with 5 bases spanning the gap.

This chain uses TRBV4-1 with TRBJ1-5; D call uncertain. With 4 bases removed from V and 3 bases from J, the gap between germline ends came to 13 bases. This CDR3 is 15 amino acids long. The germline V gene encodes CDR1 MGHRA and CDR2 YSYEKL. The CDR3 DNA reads TGCGCCAGCAGCCTCCGGGCAATCTTCAATCAGCCCCAGCATTTT. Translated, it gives CASSLRAIFNQPQHF.

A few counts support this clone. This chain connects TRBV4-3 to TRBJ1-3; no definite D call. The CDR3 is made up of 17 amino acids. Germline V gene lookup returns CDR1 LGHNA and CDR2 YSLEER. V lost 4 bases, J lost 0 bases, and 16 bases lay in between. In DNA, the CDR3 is TGCGCCAGCAGCCCCATGATGACCCCGAGCTCTGGAAACACCATATATTTT. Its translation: CASSPMMTPSSGNTIYF.

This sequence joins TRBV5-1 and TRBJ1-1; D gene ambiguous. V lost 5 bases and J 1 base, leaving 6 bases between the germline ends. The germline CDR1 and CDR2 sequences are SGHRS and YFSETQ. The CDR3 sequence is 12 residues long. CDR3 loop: CASRSENTEAFF. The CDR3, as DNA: TGCGCCAGCAGGTCCGAGAACACTGAAGCTTTCTTT.

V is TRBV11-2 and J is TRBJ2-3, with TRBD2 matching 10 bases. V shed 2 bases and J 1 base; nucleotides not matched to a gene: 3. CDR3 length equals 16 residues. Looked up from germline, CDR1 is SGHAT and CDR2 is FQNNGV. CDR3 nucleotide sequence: TGTGCCAGCAGCTTAAGTGGGACTAGCGGCACAGATACGCAGTATTTT. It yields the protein CASSLSGTSGTDTQYF.

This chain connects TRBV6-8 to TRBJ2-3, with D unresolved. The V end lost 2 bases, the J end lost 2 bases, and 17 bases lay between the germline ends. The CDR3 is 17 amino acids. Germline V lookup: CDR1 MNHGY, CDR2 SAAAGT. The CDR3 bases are TGTGCCAGCAGTTACCCCGAAGGAAAAAATTTCACAGATACGCAGTATTTT. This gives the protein CASSYPEGKNFTDTQYF.

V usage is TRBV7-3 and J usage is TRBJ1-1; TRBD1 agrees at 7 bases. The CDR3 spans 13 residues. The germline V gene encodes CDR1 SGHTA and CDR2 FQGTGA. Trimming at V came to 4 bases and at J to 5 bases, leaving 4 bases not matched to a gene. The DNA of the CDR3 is TGTGCCAGCAGCTCACAGGGGTTGACTGAAGCTTTCTTT. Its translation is CASSSQGLTEAFF. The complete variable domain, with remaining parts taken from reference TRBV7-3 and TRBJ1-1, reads GAGVSQTPSNKVTEKGKYVELRCDPISGHTALYWYRQSLGQGPEFLIYFQGTGAADDSGLPNDRFFAVRPEGSVSTLKIQRTERGDSAVYLCASSSQGLTEAFFGQGTRLTVV.

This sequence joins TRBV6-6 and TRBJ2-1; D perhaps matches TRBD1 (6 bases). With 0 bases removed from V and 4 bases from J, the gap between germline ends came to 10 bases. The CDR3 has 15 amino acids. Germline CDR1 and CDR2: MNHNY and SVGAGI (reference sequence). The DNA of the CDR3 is TGTGCCAGCAGTTACTCCCCAGACAGGTACAATGAGCAGTTCTTC. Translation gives CASSYSPDRYNEQFF.

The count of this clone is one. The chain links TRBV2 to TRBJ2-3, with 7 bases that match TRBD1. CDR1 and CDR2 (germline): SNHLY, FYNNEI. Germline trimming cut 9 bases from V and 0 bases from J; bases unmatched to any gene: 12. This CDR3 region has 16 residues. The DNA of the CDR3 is TGTGCCAGTCAGGGGGATTGGACTGCTAGCACAGATACGCAGTATTTT. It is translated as CASQGDWTASTDTQYF. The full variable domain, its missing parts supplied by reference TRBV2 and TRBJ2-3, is EPEVTQTPSHQVTQMGQEVILRCVPISNHLYFYWYRQILGQKVEFLVSFYNNEISEKSEIFDDQFSVERPDGSNFTLKIRSTKLEDSAMYFCASQGDWTASTDTQYFGPGTRLTVL.

The CDR3 loop is CASSLTGLGGYTF. DNA for the CDR3: TGCGCCAGCAGCCTAACAGGGCTTGGTGGCTACACCTTC. The rearrangement links TRBV5-1 to TRBJ1-2; D is possibly TRBD1 (6 bases). Trimming took off 4 bases at V and 7 bases at J, with 14 bases between the two ends. The germline V gene encodes CDR1 SGHRS and CDR2 YFSETQ. The CDR3 contains 13 residues.

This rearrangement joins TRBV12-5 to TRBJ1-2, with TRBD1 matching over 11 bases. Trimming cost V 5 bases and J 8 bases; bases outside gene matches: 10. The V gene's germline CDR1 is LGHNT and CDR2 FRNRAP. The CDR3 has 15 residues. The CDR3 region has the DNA TGTGCTAGTGGTCCCGGACAGGGGGCGCTTGGCGGCTACACCTTC. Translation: CASGPGQGALGGYTF.

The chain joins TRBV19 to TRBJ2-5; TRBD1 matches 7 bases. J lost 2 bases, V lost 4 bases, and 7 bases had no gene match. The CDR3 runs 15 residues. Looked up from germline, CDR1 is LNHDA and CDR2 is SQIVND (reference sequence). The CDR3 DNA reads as TGTGCCAGTAGTAAATACGGGACAGAGCAAGAGACCCAGTACTTC. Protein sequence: CASSKYGTEQETQYF.

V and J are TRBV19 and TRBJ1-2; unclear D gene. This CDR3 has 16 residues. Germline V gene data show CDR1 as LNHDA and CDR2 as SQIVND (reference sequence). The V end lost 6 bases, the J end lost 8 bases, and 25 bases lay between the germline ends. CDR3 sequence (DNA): TGTGCCAGTAGGGCCCGACCTGAAGCGGTTCGGTCCGGCTACACCTTC. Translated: CASRARPEAVRSGYTF.

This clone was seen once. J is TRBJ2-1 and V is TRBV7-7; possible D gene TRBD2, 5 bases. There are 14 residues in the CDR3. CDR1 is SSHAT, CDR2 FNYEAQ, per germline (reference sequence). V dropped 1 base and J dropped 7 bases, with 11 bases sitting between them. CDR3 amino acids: CASSLGSRENEQFF. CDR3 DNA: TGTGCCAGCAGCTTAGGTTCTAGGGAGAATGAGCAGTTCTTC.